The present TCR beta chain was sequenced within a study of T cells in Graves' hyperthyroidism and ophthalmopathy (dated by TCRdb to about 2019). For context, the study as a whole: Peripheral blood was collected at initial diagnosis, before any treatment. An independent validation cohort of some 18 hyperthyroidism patients and 15 or so patients who later progressed to ophthalmopathy tested prospective prediction of ophthalmopathy. In addition, the study compared T-cell repertoires in thyroid tissue and in blood from five or six Graves' hyperthyroidism patients. After blood sampling, hyperthyroidism patients were treated with methimazole at a starting dose of 30 mg daily, and ophthalmopathy patients were treated with high-dose intravenous methylprednisolone. To identify TCR V-J signatures that set the groups apart, the researchers used a discovery cohort of more than 95 patients, made up of 40 to 45 with Graves' ophthalmopathy and about 60 with stable Graves' hyperthyroidism. TCR Vbeta CDR3 sequencing of 130 to 150 peripheral blood samples (43 ophthalmopathy, 75 hyperthyroidism and some 17 progressor patients) is reported in the paper. For training and testing, the 100 or so patients in the discovery cohort were randomly divided in a 7:3 ratio.

The TCR beta CDR3 regions were amplified from RNA transcripts. For the first round of RT-PCR on the TCR CDR3, the HTBI primer set was used together with the Qiagen OneStep RT-PCR kit. Libraries were constructed in a second round of multiplex PCR, after which size selection and purification were performed. Sequencing of the libraries was done on an Illumina HiSeq2000 using paired-end 100 bp reads. The authors processed their data as follows. SOAPnuke was used to process the raw data, with reads discarded if the reads contained adapters or uncalled bases, had a mean Phred below 15, or lacked an exact constant-primer or identifier match. COPE v1.2.5 was used to merge high-quality paired reads, and clonotypes were defined as unique nucleotide sequences. MiTCR v1.1 was used to align clonotypes to the IMGT TRBV, TRBD and TRBJ reference segments. The analysis was restricted to V-J combinations with a frequency above 0.0001, which together covered approximately 99% of the repertoires. A TCS score was defined as the ratio of F50 (clonal expansion) to E x V (chaos), with BLOSUM62-based TCRdist applied between CDR3 peptides within each V-J. Welch's t-statistics and random forest reduced 514 V-J features to 10 to 15, which were used in a naive Bayes classifier (R e1071). Using fastp trimming at Q25 and MiXCR clonotype assembly, TCRdb reanalyzed the public sequencing data and kept in-frame beta chains. Every entry covers one CDR3 protein and lists the most common genes and DNA from its rows. TCRdb's processing, not the authors', yielded these V and J calls. This sample gives roughly 740,000 distinct CDR3 sequences in total; around 15% of them show up just once. Of the sample, around 7.7% is held by the ten largest clones.

What the authors observed across the whole study: Sample size was not statistically predetermined, and investigators were not blinded to group allocation. Most expanded thyroid clonotypes (frequency above 0.001) were also found in blood, which suggests that blood repertoires may mirror thyroid immune responses. In validation, the model predicted progression to ophthalmopathy a median of around 6.5 months before onset, with about 64% sensitivity and roughly 79% specificity. Ophthalmopathy was separated from stable hyperthyroidism by a 13 V-J signature model, with 85% to 90% sensitivity and about 84% specificity obtained in cross-validation and 80%/75% obtained in testing.

Stable Graves' hyperthyroidism was defined as no progression to ophthalmopathy during 18 months of follow-up. Hyperthyroidism patients were aged 18 to 65 years and newly diagnosed, with disease duration of less than 2 months. Exclusion was applied to patients with uncontrolled infections, other autoimmune diseases, pregnancy or lactation. Diagnoses were based on clinical symptoms, serum thyroxine and TRAb, thyroid ultrasound and orbital computed tomography. PBMCs were isolated from 10 ml of fresh peripheral blood by Ficoll-Paque density gradient centrifugation. Total RNA was extracted using Trizol reagent, and RNA quality was assessed on an Agilent 2100 Bioanalyzer. Trimming costs V 1 base and J 5 bases, and their ends lie 9 bases apart. The germline V gene (reference sequence) yields DFQATT for CDR1 and SNEGSKA for CDR2. The CDR3 runs 13 amino acids, cysteine and phenylalanine included. Of the read, only the CDR3 DNA is kept; its 39 bases are in frame from base 1.

This clonotype has ten or more counts. Its antigen is currently not known. No qualities accompany the bases; no much larger clone lies one base away. The receptor chain draws on TRBV20-1 and TRBJ2-1; no D gene can be assigned with confidence. The sequence came from a man aged 18-30 years with Graves' hyperthyroidism. Sequenced sample: blood. This receptor carries the CDR3 CSARVEANNEQFF. The DNA sequence is as follows: TGCAGTGCTAGAGTGGAAGCGAACAATGAGCAGTTCTTC.